Listed below are T cell receptor delta chains from one sample, sequenced in a study of Vδ1+ human thymocytes. TCRdb re-analyzed the multiplex PCR reads via CATT. The repertoire holds around 60,000 delta-chain clones, with over 12% as singletons. Sequencing was done on a sample of Vdelta1+ gamma-delta thymocytes from the thymus. The source is a girl under three years old who had congenital heart surgery. CDR3s leave out the opening cysteine and the closing phenylalanine or tryptophan. D genes are given only for firm matches.

>TRDV1|TRDJ1|TRDD3
ALEELSIGPWPGGPVYTDKLI
>TRDV1|TRDJ1|TRDD3
ALGERAQPTSGGFPTKLI
>TRDV1|TRDJ1|.
ALGEPLEFLRGYYTDKLI
>TRDV1|TRDJ1|TRDD3
ALGARRARPSAMGEDTDKLI
>TRDV1|TRDJ1|TRDD3
ALGELLLLLGDRKLI
>TRDV1|TRDJ1|TRDD3
ALGEDRGYGNTDKLI
>TRDV1|TRDJ1|TRDD3
ALGELLCPRLGDTRYTDKLI
>TRDV1|TRDJ1|TRDD3
ALGELTLTLLGDAPDKLI
>TRDV1|TRDJ1|TRDD2
ALGEPWAFLRGLELHTDKLI
>TRDV2|TRDJ1|TRDD3
ACDQLGVTATDKLI
>TRDV1|TRDJ1|.
ALGGCPGEHTDKLI
>TRDV1|TRDJ1|TRDD3
ALGEKSFSLGDTPDKLI
>TRDV1|TRDJ1|.
ALGGPPWRGRTDKLI
>TRDV1|TRDJ1|.
ALGELGCSADKLI
>TRDV2|TRDJ1|.
ACSGIPPSRYPKLI
>TRDV1|TRDJ1|TRDD3
ALGDTHRTGGYALWYTDKLI
>TRDV1|TRDJ1|TRDD3
ALGEQLRGIRVTDKLI
>TRDV1|TRDJ1|TRDD3
ALGDRPLGDTWRHETDKLI
>TRDV1|TRDJ1|TRDD3
ALGDQDPGRRTGGWSDKLI
>TRDV1|TRDJ1|.
ALGGPHLRDKLI
>TRDV1|TRDJ1|.
ALGVPSEGVTDKLI
>TRDV1|TRDJ1|TRDD3
ALGQILNWGIRPSYTDKLI
>TRDV1|TRDJ1|TRDD3
ALGECRGDTEGKLI
>TRDV1|TRDJ1|.
ALGELDYGSDKLI
>TRDV2|TRDJ1|.
AWARGLGSTARREYTDKLI
>TRDV1|TRDJ1|TRDD3
ALGDLAFRAGDTRRYTDKLI
>TRDV1|TRDJ1|TRDD3
ALGELSSRPTGGSFTDKLI
>TRDV1|TRDJ1|.
ALGAHSGYTDKLI
>TRDV1|TRDJ1|TRDD3
ALGEFLEVTGGYDTDKLI
>TRDV1|TRDJ1|TRDD3
ALGENLALWGPHTDKLI
>TRDV1|TRDJ1|TRDD3
ALGEQGLLKEVWGIITDKLI
>TRDV1|TRDJ1|.
ALGSSWGFDKLI
>TRDV1|TRDJ1|TRDD3
ALGEPDRLLRVLQIAGLGDTTYTDKLI
>TRDV1|TRDJ1|TRDD3
ALGLPLPYWGIWDTDKLI
>TRDV1|TRDJ1|TRDD3
ALGVSRISFVVLGDLAYTDKLI
>TRDV1|TRDJ1|TRDD3
ALGEQDLPSPYWGPYTDKLI
>TRDV1|TRDJ1|.
ALGEGSHHTNKLI
>TRDV1|TRDJ1|.
ALGFQFLEVGALGGDKLI
>TRDV1|TRDJ1|.
ALGELGVWAYMAGADKLI
>TRDV1|TRDJ1|.
ALGARPSQDGPKGTDKLI
>TRDV1|TRDJ1|TRDD3
ALGEQFKVGLGDTDKLI
>TRDV1|TRDJ1|.
ALGELASLGLKLI
>TRDV1|TRDJ1|.
ALGELNHLEAITYTDKLI
>TRDV1|TRDJ1|TRDD2
ALGDQFLPRLLTTDKLI
>TRDV1|TRDJ1|.
ALGEGVAGGRTDKLI
>TRDV1|TRDJ1|TRDD3
ALGSRFGLGDTDKLI